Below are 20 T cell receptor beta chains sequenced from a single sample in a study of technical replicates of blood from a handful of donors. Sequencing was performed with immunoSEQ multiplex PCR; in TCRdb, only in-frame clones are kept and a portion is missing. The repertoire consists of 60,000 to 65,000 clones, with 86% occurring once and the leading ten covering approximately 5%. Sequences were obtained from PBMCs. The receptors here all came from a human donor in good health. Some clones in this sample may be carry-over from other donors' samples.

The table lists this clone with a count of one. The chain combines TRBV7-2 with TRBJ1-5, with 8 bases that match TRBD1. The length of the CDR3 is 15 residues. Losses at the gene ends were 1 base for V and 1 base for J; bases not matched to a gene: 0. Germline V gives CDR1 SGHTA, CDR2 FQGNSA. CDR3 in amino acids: CASSLGTGSNQPQHF. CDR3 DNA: TGTGCCAGCAGCTTAGGGACAGGGAGCAATCAGCCCCAGCATTTT.

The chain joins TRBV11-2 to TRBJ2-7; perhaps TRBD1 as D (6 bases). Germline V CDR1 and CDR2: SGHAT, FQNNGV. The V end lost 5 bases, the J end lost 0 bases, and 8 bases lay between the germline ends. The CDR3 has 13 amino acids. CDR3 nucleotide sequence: TGTGCCAGCAGCCGGGACAACTCCTACGAGCAGTACTTC. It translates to CASSRDNSYEQYF.

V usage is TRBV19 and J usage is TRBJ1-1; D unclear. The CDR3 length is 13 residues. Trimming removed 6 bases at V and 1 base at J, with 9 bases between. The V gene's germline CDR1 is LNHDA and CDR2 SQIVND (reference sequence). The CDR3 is CASSIQKNTEAFF. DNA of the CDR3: TGTGCCAGTAGCATACAGAAGAACACTGAAGCTTTCTTT.

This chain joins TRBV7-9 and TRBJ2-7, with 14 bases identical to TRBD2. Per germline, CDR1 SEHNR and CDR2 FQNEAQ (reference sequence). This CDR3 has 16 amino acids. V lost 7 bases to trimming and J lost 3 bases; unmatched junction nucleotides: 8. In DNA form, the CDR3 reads TGTGCCAGCACCCTAGGACTAGCGGGAGGACGCTACGAGCAGTACTTC. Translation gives CASTLGLAGGRYEQYF.

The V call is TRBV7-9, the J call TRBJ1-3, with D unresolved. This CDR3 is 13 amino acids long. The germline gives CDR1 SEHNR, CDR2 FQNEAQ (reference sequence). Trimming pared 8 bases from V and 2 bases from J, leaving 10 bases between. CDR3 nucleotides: TGTGCCAGCCGGTCCTTAACTGGAAACACCATATATTTT. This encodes CASRSLTGNTIYF. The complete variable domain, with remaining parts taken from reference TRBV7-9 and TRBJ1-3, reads DTGVSQNPRHKITKRGQNVTFRCDPISEHNRLYWYRQTLGQGPEFLTYFQNEAQLEKSRLLSDRFSAERPKGSFSTLEIQRTEQGDSAMYLCASRSLTGNTIYFGEGSWLTVV.

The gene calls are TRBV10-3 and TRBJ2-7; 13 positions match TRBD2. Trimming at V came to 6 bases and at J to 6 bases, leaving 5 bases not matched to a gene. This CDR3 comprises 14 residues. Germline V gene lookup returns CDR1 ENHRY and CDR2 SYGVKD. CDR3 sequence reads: CAIRRGLAGAEQYF. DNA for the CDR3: TGTGCCATCAGGAGAGGACTAGCGGGAGCCGAGCAGTACTTC.

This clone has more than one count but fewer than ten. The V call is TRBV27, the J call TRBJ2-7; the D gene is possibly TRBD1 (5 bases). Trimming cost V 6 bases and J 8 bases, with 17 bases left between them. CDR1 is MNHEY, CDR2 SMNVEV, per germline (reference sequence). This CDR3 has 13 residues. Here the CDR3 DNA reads TGTGCCAGCAGCCCCCGGACAAGTACAAAGCAGTACTTC. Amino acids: CASSPRTSTKQYF.

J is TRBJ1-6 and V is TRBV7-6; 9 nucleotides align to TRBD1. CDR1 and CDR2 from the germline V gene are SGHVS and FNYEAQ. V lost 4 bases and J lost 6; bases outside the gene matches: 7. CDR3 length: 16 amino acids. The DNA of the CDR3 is TGTGCCAGCAGCTCGAAGGCGGACAGGGGTAATTCACCCCTCCACTTT. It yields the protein CASSSKADRGNSPLHF.

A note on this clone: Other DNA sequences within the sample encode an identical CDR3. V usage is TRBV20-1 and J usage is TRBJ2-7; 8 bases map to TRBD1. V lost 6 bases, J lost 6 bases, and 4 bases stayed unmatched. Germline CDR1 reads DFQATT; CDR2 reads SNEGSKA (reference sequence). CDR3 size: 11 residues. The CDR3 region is CSARTGREQYF. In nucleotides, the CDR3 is TGCAGTGCAAGGACAGGGCGCGAGCAGTACTTC.

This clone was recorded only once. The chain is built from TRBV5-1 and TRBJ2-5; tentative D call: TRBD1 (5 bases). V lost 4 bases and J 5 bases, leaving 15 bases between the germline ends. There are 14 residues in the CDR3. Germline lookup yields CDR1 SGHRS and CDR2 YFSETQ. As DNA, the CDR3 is TGCGCCAGCAGCCCCGGGCAGGGTCAGGAGACCCAGTACTTC. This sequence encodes CASSPGQGQETQYF. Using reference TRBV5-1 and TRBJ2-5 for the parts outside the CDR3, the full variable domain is KAGVTQTPRYLIKTRGQQVTLSCSPISGHRSVSWYQQTPGQGLQFLFEYFSETQRNKGNFPGRFSGRQFSNSRSEMNVSTLELGDSALYLCASSPGQGQETQYFGPGTRLLVL.

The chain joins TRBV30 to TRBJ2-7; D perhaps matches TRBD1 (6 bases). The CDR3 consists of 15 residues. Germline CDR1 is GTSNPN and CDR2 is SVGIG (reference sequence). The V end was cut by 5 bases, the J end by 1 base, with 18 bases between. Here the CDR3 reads CAWATGNGNSYEQYF. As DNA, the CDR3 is TGTGCCTGGGCCACAGGGAATGGGAATTCCTACGAGCAGTACTTC.

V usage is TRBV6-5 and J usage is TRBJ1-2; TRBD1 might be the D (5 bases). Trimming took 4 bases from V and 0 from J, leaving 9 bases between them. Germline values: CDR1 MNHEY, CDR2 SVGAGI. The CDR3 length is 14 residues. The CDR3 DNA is TGTGCCAGCAGTTTGGTCAGGGCTAACTATGGCTACACCTTC. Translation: CASSLVRANYGYTF.

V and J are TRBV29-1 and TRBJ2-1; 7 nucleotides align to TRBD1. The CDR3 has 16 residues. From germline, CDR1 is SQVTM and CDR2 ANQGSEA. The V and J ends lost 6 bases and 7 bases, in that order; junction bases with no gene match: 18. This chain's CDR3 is CSVDSPRDSGVNEQFF. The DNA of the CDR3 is TGCAGCGTGGACTCTCCGAGGGACAGTGGGGTGAATGAGCAGTTCTTC.

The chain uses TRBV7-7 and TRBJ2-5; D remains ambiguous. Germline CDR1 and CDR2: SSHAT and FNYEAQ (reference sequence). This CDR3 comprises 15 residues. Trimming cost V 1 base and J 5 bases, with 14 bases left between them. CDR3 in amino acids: CASSLVFLVGETQYF. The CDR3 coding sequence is TGTGCCAGCAGCTTAGTATTTCTGGTGGGCGAGACCCAGTACTTC.

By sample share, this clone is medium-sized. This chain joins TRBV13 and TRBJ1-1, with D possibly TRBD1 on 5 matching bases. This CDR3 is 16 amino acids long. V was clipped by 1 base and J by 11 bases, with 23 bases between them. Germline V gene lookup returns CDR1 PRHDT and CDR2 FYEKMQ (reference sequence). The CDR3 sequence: CASSLEGEATGEEAFF. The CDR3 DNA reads TGTGCCAGCAGCTTAGAAGGAGAGGCAACGGGGGAGGAGGCTTTCTTT.

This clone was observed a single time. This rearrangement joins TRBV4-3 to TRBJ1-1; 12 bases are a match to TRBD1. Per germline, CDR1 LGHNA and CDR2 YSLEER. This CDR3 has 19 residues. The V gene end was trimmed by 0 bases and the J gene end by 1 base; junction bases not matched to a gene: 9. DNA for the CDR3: TGCGCCAGCAGCCAAGATGTTTTAGGGACAGGGGGCAGGAACACTGAAGCTTTCTTT. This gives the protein CASSQDVLGTGGRNTEAFF.

The CDR3, as DNA: TGTGCCAGCAGTGTACAGGTCGGACAGCCCCAGCATTTT. This codes for CASSVQVGQPQHF. The rearrangement joins TRBV6-4 to TRBJ1-5; D might be TRBD1 (5 bases). The CDR3 runs to 13 residues. Trimming took off 4 bases at V and 7 bases at J, with 11 bases between the two ends. Per germline, CDR1 MRHNA and CDR2 SNTAGT.

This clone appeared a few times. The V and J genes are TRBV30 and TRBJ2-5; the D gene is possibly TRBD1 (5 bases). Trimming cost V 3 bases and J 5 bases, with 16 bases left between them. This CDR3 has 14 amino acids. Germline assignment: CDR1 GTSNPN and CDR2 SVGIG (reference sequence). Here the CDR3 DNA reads TGTGCCTGGAGAGAGACAGTGCGTCGGGAGACCCAGTACTTC. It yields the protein CAWRETVRRETQYF.

The CDR3 region has the DNA TGTGCCAGCAAACCGGGACAGGTGTCCACCCTCCACTTT. Protein sequence: CASKPGQVSTLHF. The chain employs TRBV6-5 and TRBJ1-6; TRBD1 agrees at 8 bases. The V gene end was trimmed by 7 bases and the J gene end by 14 bases; junction bases not matched to a gene: 10. The CDR3 totals 13 residues. Per germline, CDR1 MNHEY and CDR2 SVGAGI.

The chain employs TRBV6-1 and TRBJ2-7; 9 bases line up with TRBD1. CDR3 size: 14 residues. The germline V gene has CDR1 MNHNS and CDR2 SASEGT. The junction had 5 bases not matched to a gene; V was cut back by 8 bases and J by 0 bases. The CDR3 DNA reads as TGTGCCAGCTCCAGGGACAGGGCCTCCTACGAGCAGTACTTC. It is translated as CASSRDRASYEQYF.